This T cell receptor (beta chain) was sequenced in a study of T cells in localized non-small cell lung cancer. General study points: For the top 100 tumor clones, a median roughly 55 also appeared in adjacent lung. Uninvolved adjacent lung showed the highest T cell clonality, exceeding tumor.

Assay used: immunoSEQ multiplex PCR; TCRdb lists only in-frame clones, some missing. The table has about 18,000 clones, approximately 80% seen once; the top ten hold roughly 29%. Comments on this clone: Its antigen is unknown.

The clonotype was recovered from a male donor older than 55 with stage I lung adenocarcinoma. The material sequenced was peripheral blood, taken before any cancer treatment.

CDR3 sequence reads: CASSERTQETQYF. The CDR3, as DNA: TGCGCCAGCAGTGAGCGGACCCAAGAGACCCAGTACTTC. The genes are TRBV10-2 and TRBJ2-5, with D unclear. Looked up from germline, CDR1 is WSHSY and CDR2 is SAAADI. The CDR3 length is 13 residues. Trimming removed 2 bases from V and 1 base from J, with 5 bases in between.